Listed here are 10 T cell receptor beta chains from one sample, sequenced in a study of blood T cell repertoires in COVID-19. TCRdb's copy holds only in-frame clones and misses some; the assay was immunoSEQ multiplex PCR. The data contain over 300,000 clones, roughly 87% of them singletons. The specimen was PBMCs or T cells enriched from blood (not recorded which). The receptors were sampled from a young woman who had recovered from COVID-19.

Comment on this clone: A read error may produce the germline difference seen at one junction end. This chain connects TRBV30 to TRBJ2-7, with D perhaps TRBD2 (6 bases). Germline V gives CDR1 GTSNPN, CDR2 SVGIG (reference sequence). The CDR3 loop spans 12 amino acids. CDR3 bases: TGTGCCTGGACCCAGCCCCCAGGAGGGCCGTCCTTC. Translating gives CAWTQPPGGPSF.

The chain combines TRBV6-5 with TRBJ1-6; 10 bases align to TRBD1. Trimming took 0 bases from V and 10 from J; bases not matched to a gene: 6. Germline V gene lookup returns CDR1 MNHEY and CDR2 SVGAGI. The CDR3 length is 16 residues. The CDR3, as DNA: TGTGCCAGCAGTTACTCAACGACAGGGGGCGAATCACCCCTCCACTTT. Translated, it gives CASSYSTTGGESPLHF.

This rearrangement joins TRBV25-1 to TRBJ2-1; 9 bases line up with TRBD1. Germline values: CDR1 MGHDK, CDR2 SYGVNS. With V trimmed by 7 bases and J by 6 bases, 7 bases remained unmatched. The CDR3 has 14 amino acids. CDR3 coding DNA: TGTGCCAGCATACGACAGGGGGGAACCAATGAGCAGTTCTTC. Protein: CASIRQGGTNEQFF.

J is TRBJ2-3 and V is TRBV18; 9 bases are shared with TRBD2. This CDR3 is built from 17 residues. Germline V gives CDR1 KGHSH, CDR2 LQKENI. Trimming removed 0 bases from V and 7 bases from J; junction bases left unmatched: 11. As DNA, the CDR3 is TGTGCCAGCTCACCACCGTCGTCTAGCGGGGTGGTGTATACGCAGTATTTT. It codes for CASSPPSSSGVVYTQYF.

This rearrangement joins TRBV4-1 to TRBJ2-3; the match to TRBD1 covers 8 bases. The CDR3 length is 17 residues. Germline V gene lookup returns CDR1 MGHRA and CDR2 YSYEKL. V lost 1 base to trimming and J lost 2 bases; unmatched junction nucleotides: 8. CDR3 sequence (DNA): TGCGCCAGCAGCCAAGCCTTGACAGGGGCTAACACAGATACGCAGTATTTT. Protein sequence: CASSQALTGANTDTQYF.

As concerns this clone: The same CDR3 is also encoded by other DNA sequences in this sample. This chain uses TRBV3-1 (or the pseudogene TRBV3-2) with TRBJ1-6, with 7 positions matching TRBD1. Germline V lookup: CDR1 LGHDT, CDR2 YNNKEL (reference sequence). There are 14 residues in the CDR3. V dropped 1 base and J dropped 9; count of bases not matched to a gene: 3. This CDR3 is CASSQGQGGSPLHF. The CDR3, as DNA: TGTGCCAGCAGCCAAGGACAGGGTGGTTCACCCCTCCACTTT.

The V gene is TRBV3-1 (or the pseudogene TRBV3-2), the J gene TRBJ2-5, with 8 bases identical to TRBD1. Trimming cost V 4 bases and J 4 bases; bases outside gene matches: 17. The CDR3 is 18 residues long. Germline-derived CDR1 and CDR2 are LGHDT and YNNKEL (reference sequence). CDR3: CASSLTPIRTGSLETQYF. For the CDR3, the DNA is TGTGCCAGCAGCCTAACGCCTATACGGACAGGGAGTTTAGAGACCCAGTACTTC.

DNA of the CDR3: TGTGCCAGCAGCTTAGGACAGGGTCTGGAAGAGCAGTACTTC. Its translation is CASSLGQGLEEQYF. The chain has TRBV7-9 and TRBJ2-7; 7 bases map to TRBD1. V gave up 1 base and J gave up 7 bases; unmatched junction bases: 7. The CDR3 covers 14 residues. Germline V lookup: CDR1 SEHNR, CDR2 FQNEAQ (reference sequence).

The J gene is TRBJ2-1, the V gene TRBV6-5; 10 nucleotides agree with TRBD1. CDR3 size: 15 residues. Germline V CDR1 and CDR2: MNHEY, SVGAGI. V gave up 6 bases and J gave up 7 bases; unmatched junction bases: 9. The CDR3: CASRETGGGRNEQFF. As DNA, the CDR3 is TGTGCCAGCAGGGAGACAGGGGGCGGCAGGAATGAGCAGTTCTTC.

The chain combines TRBV5-8 with TRBJ1-5; the match to TRBD1 covers 11 bases. V dropped 5 bases and J dropped 6; count of bases not matched to a gene: 7. This CDR3 region has 15 residues. CDR1 is SGHTS and CDR2 is YDEGEE in the germline V gene. The CDR3 reads CASSSRTGGFQPQHF. The CDR3 region has the DNA TGTGCCAGCAGTTCGAGGACAGGGGGCTTTCAGCCCCAGCATTTT.